The 15 T cell receptor beta chains presented below share a single source sample, sequenced in a study of post-analysis software for immune sequencing data. Study findings and constraints: Controls had lower frequencies than patients of four or five TRBV segments, which included TRBV5-6, TRBV5-1 and TRBV20-1.

Their antigens are not known. Libraries were made from TCR beta cDNA, and they carried unique molecular identifiers. TCRdb re-analysed the PCR reads in MiXCR, keeping a single row per CDR3 protein. The data show a few hundred thousand distinct CDR3 sequences, under 55% seen once. Specimen: blood. These receptors all come from a girl aged 5-17 years with multiple sclerosis.

The chain couples TRBV6-1 to TRBJ2-1; TRBD2 aligns across 12 bases. The V gene's germline CDR1 is MNHNS and CDR2 SASEGT. The CDR3 sequence is 17 residues long. V shed 6 bases and J 6 bases; nucleotides not matched to a gene: 12. The CDR3 region has the DNA TGTGCCAGCAGCGCTCGACTAGCGGGAGTTCTCGTCAATGAGCAGTTCTTC. It is translated as CASSARLAGVLVNEQFF.

This clonotype came up a few times. The V gene is TRBV20-1, the J gene TRBJ2-7; the D gene is possibly TRBD1 (5 bases). V lost 0 bases, J lost 3 bases, and 9 bases lay in between. The CDR3 covers 13 residues. The germline CDR1 and CDR2 sequences are DFQATT and SNEGSKA (reference sequence). The CDR3 region has the DNA TGCAGTGCTAGAGATCTTACAGGCTACGAGCAGTACTTC. As protein: CSARDLTGYEQYF.

CDR3 nucleotides: TGTGCCAGCAGCCAATCGGACGGCTACACCTTC. The encoded protein is CASSQSDGYTF. This sequence joins TRBV5-6 and TRBJ1-2; D ambiguous. This CDR3 is built from 11 residues. The V gene's germline CDR1 is SGHDT and CDR2 YYEEEE. The ends were cut back, 4 bases at V and 8 bases at J, with 9 bases in the middle. Full variable domain (outside the CDR3, taken from reference TRBV5-6 and TRBJ1-2): DAGVTQSPTHLIKTRGQQVTLRCSPKSGHDTVSWYQQALGQGPQFIFQYYEEEERQRGNFPDRFSGHQFPNYSSELNVNALLLGDSALYLCASSQSDGYTFGSGTRLTVV.

This clonotype was seen more than once but under ten times. The rearrangement uses TRBV28 and TRBJ2-1; no reliable D call. Germline V CDR1 and CDR2: MDHEN, SYDVKM. The CDR3 length is 13 residues. The germline V and J ends were trimmed by 3 bases and 10 bases, with 13 bases remaining between them. CDR3 in amino acids: CASSFPTKGEQFF. DNA of the CDR3: TGTGCCAGCAGTTTCCCGACGAAAGGGGAGCAGTTCTTC. The full variable domain, with the rest looked up from reference TRBV28 and TRBJ2-1, is DVKVTQSSRYLVKRTGEKVFLECVQDMDHENMFWYRQDPGLGLRLIYFSYDVKMKEKGDIPEGYSVSREKKERFSLILESASTNQTSMYLCASSFPTKGEQFFGPGTRLTVL.

This clonotype was detected a few times. The CDR3 loop reads CSAIGLADYNEQFF. In DNA, the CDR3 is TGCAGTGCTATAGGACTAGCGGACTACAATGAGCAGTTCTTC. The chain is built from TRBV20-1 and TRBJ2-1; 10 bases match TRBD2. Germline V gene lookup returns CDR1 DFQATT and CDR2 SNEGSKA (reference sequence). V shed 4 bases and J 3 bases; nucleotides not matched to a gene: 3. The CDR3 sequence is 14 residues long.

In its sample, this clonotype was seen many times. The CDR3: CASSQVGAGVSEQYF. CDR3 DNA sequence: TGTGCCAGCAGCCAAGTGGGAGCGGGAGTCTCCGAGCAGTACTTC. The chain uses TRBV3-1 and TRBJ2-7; 8 bases align to TRBD2. The germline CDR1 and CDR2 sequences are LGHDT and YNNKEL (reference sequence). CDR3 size: 15 residues. Trimming at V came to 1 base and at J to 6 bases, leaving 8 bases not matched to a gene.

This clonotype was detected a few times. The V call is TRBV7-3, the J call TRBJ2-5, with D perhaps TRBD2 (6 bases). The better agreement between TRBJ2-1 and the DNA end casts doubt on the J call. This CDR3 comprises 16 residues. Germline V CDR1 and CDR2: SGHTA, FQGTGA. CDR3 sequence: CASSPRAGGVQETQFF. CDR3 nucleotide sequence: TGTGCCAGCAGCCCAAGAGCGGGCGGAGTCCAAGAGACCCAGTTCTTC.

V and J are TRBV10-3 and TRBJ1-2, with D uncertain. Germline CDR1 reads ENHRY; CDR2 reads SYGVKD. The V and J ends lost 4 bases and 2 bases respectively, with 11 bases between them. This CDR3 region has 14 residues. DNA of the CDR3: TGTGCCATCAGTGCACTCCCAGAGAACTATGGCTACACCTTC. Its protein is CAISALPENYGYTF.

The V and J genes are TRBV20-1 and TRBJ2-3; 13 positions agree with TRBD2. CDR3 length equals 15 residues. V lost 3 bases, J lost 4 bases, and 4 bases stayed unmatched. CDR1 DFQATT and CDR2 SNEGSKA come from the germline V gene (reference sequence). CDR3 amino acids: CSASGTSGVSDTQYF. CDR3 nucleotide sequence: TGCAGTGCTAGCGGGACTAGCGGGGTGTCAGATACGCAGTATTTT.

Comment on this clonotype: The limits of the CDR3 on the DNA are not certain, so only TCRdb's listed CDR3 is given. The chain employs TRBV6-5 and TRBJ2-7. The CDR3 is 15 residues long, ends included. Per germline, CDR1 MNHEY and CDR2 SVGAGI. CDR3 residues: CASSTSTPSSYEQYF.

This clonotype was seen more than once but under ten times. The gene calls are TRBV12-3 or TRBV12-4 and TRBJ1-1; 11 bases are a match to TRBD1. The CDR3 extends over 13 amino acids. The ends lost 6 bases at V and 10 bases at J; junction bases unmatched: 7. This chain's CDR3 is CASSLGQGAVAFF. Here the CDR3 DNA reads TGTGCCAGCAGCCTTGGACAGGGGGCGGTAGCTTTCTTT.

This clonotype was counted between two and nine times. The chain carries TRBV7-9 and TRBJ2-7, with 11 nucleotides matching TRBD2. The V segment lost 4 bases and the J segment 1 base; nucleotides outside the gene matches: 9. The CDR3 has 17 amino acids. The germline gives CDR1 SEHNR, CDR2 FQNEAQ (reference sequence). For the CDR3, the DNA is TGTGCCAGCAGCTCACCCGGACGACTAGCGGGGTCCTACGAGCAGTACTTC. It translates to CASSSPGRLAGSYEQYF.

There are a few counts of this clonotype. V gene TRBV21-1 combines with J gene TRBJ1-2. TRBV21-1 is a documented pseudogene. The CDR3 is made up of 12 amino acids. In DNA, the CDR3 is TGTGCCAGCAGCAAAGCGACGGGCGGCTACACCTTC. Residues: CASSKATGGYTF.

This clonotype was seen a few times. J is TRBJ2-7 and V is TRBV20-1, with 9 bases lining up with TRBD1. CDR1 DFQATT and CDR2 SNEGSKA come from the germline V gene (reference sequence). This CDR3 is built from 17 residues. The J segment lost 7 bases and the V segment lost 0 bases, leaving 16 bases of the junction unmatched. DNA for the CDR3: TGCAGTGCTAGAGATATGGCGCGGGACAGGGAAACGGGTGAGCAGTACTTC. Translating it yields CSARDMARDRETGEQYF.

The rearrangement joins TRBV20-1 to TRBJ2-5; 9 nucleotides match TRBD1. Germline loops: CDR1 DFQATT, CDR2 SNEGSKA (reference sequence). CDR3 size: 15 residues. The junction had 13 bases not matched to a gene; V was cut back by 0 bases and J by 11 bases. The CDR3 loop reads CSARDPDRGTSEQYF. The CDR3 DNA reads TGCAGTGCTAGAGATCCGGACAGGGGTACAAGTGAGCAGTACTTC.